These 11 T cell receptor beta chains originate from one sample sequenced in a study of blood T cells in healthy people across ages. The authors ran a second PCR of roughly 6 to 12 cycles using a sample-barcoded 5' primer and a J-beta primer mix. Each CDR3 protein is one row after TCRdb ran MiXCR on the 5' RACE reads. This repertoire shows some 1,800,000 distinct CDR3 sequences, about two fifths found once; its top ten account for about 21%. What was sequenced was blood. The origin of the receptors is a human donor in good health.

The chain recombines TRBV12-3 or TRBV12-4 with TRBJ1-2; perhaps TRBD1 as D (5 bases). The germline V and J ends were trimmed by 5 bases and 4 bases, with 11 bases remaining between them. The CDR3 is 13 residues long. The CDR3 DNA follows: TGTGCCAGCAGTACAAACGGGGGCTATGGCTACACCTTC. Translating gives CASSTNGGYGYTF.

The rearrangement uses TRBV5-1 and TRBJ1-1, with D unresolved. Germline lookup yields CDR1 SGHRS and CDR2 YFSETQ. V lost 1 base, J lost 4 bases, and 8 bases lay in between. The CDR3 sequence is 13 residues long. The CDR3 sequence is CASSLRDLTEAFF. The CDR3 nucleotides are TGCGCCAGCAGCTTGAGAGACCTCACTGAAGCTTTCTTT.

The V gene is TRBV6-2 or TRBV6-3, the J gene TRBJ1-5, with D tentatively TRBD1 (5 bases). The germline gives CDR1 MNHEY, CDR2 SVGEGT. V lost 5 bases, J lost 3 bases, and 14 bases lay in between. The CDR3 totals 15 residues. The CDR3 here is CASSKVDSLNQPQHF. DNA for the CDR3: TGTGCCAGCAGTAAAGTCGACAGCCTCAATCAGCCCCAGCATTTT.

V and J are TRBV10-3 and TRBJ2-5; 14 nucleotides line up with TRBD2. CDR1 and CDR2 from the germline V gene are ENHRY and SYGVKD. V was pared by 4 bases and J by 4 bases, with 5 bases of the junction left unmatched. This CDR3 spans 16 amino acids. CDR3 amino acids: CAISAGLAGGAETQYF. As DNA, the CDR3 is TGTGCCATCAGTGCCGGACTAGCGGGGGGCGCAGAGACCCAGTACTTC.

The CDR3 spells CASSYDHNSPLHF. CDR3 sequence (DNA): TGTGCCAGCAGTTATGACCATAATTCACCCCTCCACTTT. This chain uses TRBV12-3 or TRBV12-4 with TRBJ1-6; no reliable D call. Trimming cost V 4 bases and J 5 bases, with 6 bases left between them. The CDR3 is made up of 13 amino acids.

This clonotype was seen more than once but under ten times. A junction end diverges from the germline sequence, so it may reflect a read error. The chain links TRBV7-2 to TRBJ2-7; tentatively, D is TRBD1 or TRBD2 (5 bases each). Germline V lookup: CDR1 SGHTA, CDR2 FQGNSA. This CDR3 region has 15 residues. Here the CDR3 DNA reads TGTGCCAGCAGTACATTATGGGGGAACTCCTATGAGCAGTACTTC. Protein product: CASSTLWGNSYEQYF.

The rearrangement joins TRBV12-3 or TRBV12-4 to TRBJ2-1; no reliable D call. Trimming pared 5 bases from V and 4 bases from J, leaving 12 bases between. The CDR3 has 14 amino acids. The CDR3, as DNA: TGTGCCAGCAGTGGCGAGGACCCTTACAATGAGCAGTTCTTC. It specifies CASSGEDPYNEQFF.

This clonotype was found a few times. The chain carries TRBV6-2 or TRBV6-3 and TRBJ2-1; no clear D. The CDR3 totals 15 residues. Germline-derived CDR1 and CDR2 are MNHEY and SVGEGT. The ends were cut back, 2 bases at V and 2 bases at J, with 10 bases in the middle. In DNA, the CDR3 is TGTGCCAGCAGTTACCTCTCCGACCCCTACAATGAGCAGTTCTTC. This sequence encodes CASSYLSDPYNEQFF.

V and J are TRBV5-1 and TRBJ2-3; D is ambiguous. Trimming stripped 7 bases from V and 0 bases from J, with 15 bases between. CDR3 length: 15 amino acids. Germline V lookup: CDR1 SGHRS, CDR2 YFSETQ. Here the CDR3 DNA reads TGCGCCAGCTCGGTAGGGCTAGAGAGCACAGATACGCAGTATTTT. This sequence encodes CASSVGLESTDTQYF.

This clonotype was picked up a small number of times. The chain combines TRBV11-2 with TRBJ2-7; 7 bases fit TRBD2. CDR3 length equals 15 residues. The ends lost 0 bases at V and 6 bases at J; junction bases unmatched: 8. Germline V gene lookup returns CDR1 SGHAT and CDR2 FQNNGV. The CDR3 DNA reads TGTGCCAGCAGCTTAGACCTACTAGCGACCCCCGAGCAGTACTTC. Amino acid sequence: CASSLDLLATPEQYF.

The rearrangement joins TRBV4-1 to TRBJ2-3; no reliable D call. Germline V gene sequence: CDR1 MGHRA, CDR2 YSYEKL. CDR3 length: 13 amino acids. The germline V and J ends were trimmed by 0 bases and 6 bases, with 7 bases remaining between them. The DNA for the CDR3 is TGCGCCAGCAGCCAAGACCCACCGGATACGCAGTATTTT. Encoded protein: CASSQDPPDTQYF.